The 5 T cell receptor beta chains below all came from one sample that was sequenced in a study of Ad26.COV2.S vaccination and SARS-CoV-2 variants. This sample's treatment: some 20 received Ad26.COV2.S at low or high dose, single or two shots; five or six received placebo; per-sample allocation not given. Sampling happened 63 days after the first vaccine or placebo injection. Generated by immunoSEQ multiplex PCR, the TCRdb table keeps only in-frame clones and is missing some. The data contain approximately 350,000 clones, 80% to 90% of them singletons. The starting material was peripheral blood, obtained in a trial of Ad26.COV2.S vaccine versus placebo. The receptors shown here come from a person aged 18-60 years who received the Ad26.COV2.S COVID-19 vaccine or a placebo.

Written as DNA, the CDR3 is TGCGCCAGCAGCCTTCCCTCTAGGGGGCCCGAAGAGACCCAGTACTTC. Its translation: CASSLPSRGPEETQYF. The V gene is TRBV4-1, the J gene TRBJ2-5, with 7 bases aligning to TRBD1. Unmatched junction bases numbered 11, after V lost 4 bases and J lost 3 bases. Germline loops: CDR1 MGHRA, CDR2 YSYEKL. The CDR3 consists of 16 residues.

The chain combines TRBV6-5 with TRBJ1-2; 9 bases agree with TRBD1. The CDR3 totals 16 residues. Germline CDR1 MNHEY, CDR2 SVGAGI. V gave up 4 bases and J gave up 7 bases; unmatched junction bases: 13. DNA for the CDR3: TGTGCCAGCAGTTCAGGGCGGGACAGGGCAGCGGGTGGCTACACCTTC. Protein product: CASSSGRDRAAGGYTF.

The chain links TRBV7-9 to TRBJ1-1, with D possibly matching TRBD1 (5 bases). CDR1 and CDR2 (germline): SEHNR, FQNEAQ (reference sequence). Trimming pared 5 bases from V and 3 bases from J, leaving 16 bases between. This CDR3 spans 15 amino acids. The CDR3 is CASSPWDGKDTEAFF. CDR3 DNA: TGTGCCAGCAGCCCCTGGGACGGAAAAGACACTGAAGCTTTCTTT.

This chain connects TRBV30 to TRBJ2-7, with unresolved D. Trimming took off 2 bases at V and 4 bases at J, with 12 bases between the two ends. CDR1 and CDR2 from the germline V gene are GTSNPN and SVGIG (reference sequence). This CDR3 contains 13 residues. The CDR3 DNA follows: TGTGCCTGGAGTAAGGGAATGGGGTACGAGCAGTACTTC. It yields the protein CAWSKGMGYEQYF.

This clone showed up just a few times. The CDR3, as DNA: TGCAGCGTGGGGCATCGCCTAGCGGGGGGGCTGTTCTTC. Translation: CSVGHRLAGGLFF. The rearrangement uses TRBV29-1 and TRBJ2-1, with 12 bases lining up with TRBD2. The junction had 12 bases not matched to a gene; V was cut back by 6 bases and J by 15 bases. This CDR3 comprises 13 residues. CDR1 SQVTM and CDR2 ANQGSEA come from the germline V gene.